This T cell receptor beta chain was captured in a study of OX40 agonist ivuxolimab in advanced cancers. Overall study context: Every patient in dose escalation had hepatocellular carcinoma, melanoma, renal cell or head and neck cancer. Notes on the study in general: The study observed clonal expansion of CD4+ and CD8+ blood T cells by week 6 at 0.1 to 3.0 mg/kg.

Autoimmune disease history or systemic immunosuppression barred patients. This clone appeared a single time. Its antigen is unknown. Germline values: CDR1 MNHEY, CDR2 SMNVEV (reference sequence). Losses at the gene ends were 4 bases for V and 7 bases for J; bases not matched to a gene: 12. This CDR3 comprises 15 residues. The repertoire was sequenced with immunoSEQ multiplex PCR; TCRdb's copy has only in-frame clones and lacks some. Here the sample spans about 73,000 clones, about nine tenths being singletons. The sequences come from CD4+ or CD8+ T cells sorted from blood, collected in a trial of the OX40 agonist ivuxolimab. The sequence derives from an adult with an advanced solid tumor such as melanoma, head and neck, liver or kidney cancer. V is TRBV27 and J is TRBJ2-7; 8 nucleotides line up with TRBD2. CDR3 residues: CASSSTGTSPGEQYF. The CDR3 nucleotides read TGTGCCAGCAGTTCCACCGGGACTAGTCCGGGTGAGCAGTACTTC.